This T cell receptor beta chain was identified in a study of T cells after yellow fever vaccination. The authors made TCR cDNA by 5'RACE template switching, adding a universal primer site and UMIs. Each CDR3 protein gets one entry after TCRdb re-called the 5' RACE reads with MiXCR. The sample records 200,000 to 250,000 distinct CDR3 sequences, 6.9% being singletons. This specimen was CD4+ T cells sorted from PBMCs, taken 15 days after the yellow fever booster vaccination. This sequence originates from a man between 25 and 39 years old who received the YFV17D yellow fever vaccine.

The CDR3 loop reads CASSGHGTSGMSNEQFF. DNA of the CDR3: TGTGCCAGTAGTGGGCACGGGACTAGCGGGATGAGCAATGAGCAGTTCTTC. The chain recombines TRBV19 with TRBJ2-1; 13 positions agree with TRBD2. V lost 5 bases to trimming and J lost 6 bases; unmatched junction nucleotides: 10. This CDR3 contains 17 residues. Germline V gene sequence: CDR1 LNHDA, CDR2 SQIVND (reference sequence).